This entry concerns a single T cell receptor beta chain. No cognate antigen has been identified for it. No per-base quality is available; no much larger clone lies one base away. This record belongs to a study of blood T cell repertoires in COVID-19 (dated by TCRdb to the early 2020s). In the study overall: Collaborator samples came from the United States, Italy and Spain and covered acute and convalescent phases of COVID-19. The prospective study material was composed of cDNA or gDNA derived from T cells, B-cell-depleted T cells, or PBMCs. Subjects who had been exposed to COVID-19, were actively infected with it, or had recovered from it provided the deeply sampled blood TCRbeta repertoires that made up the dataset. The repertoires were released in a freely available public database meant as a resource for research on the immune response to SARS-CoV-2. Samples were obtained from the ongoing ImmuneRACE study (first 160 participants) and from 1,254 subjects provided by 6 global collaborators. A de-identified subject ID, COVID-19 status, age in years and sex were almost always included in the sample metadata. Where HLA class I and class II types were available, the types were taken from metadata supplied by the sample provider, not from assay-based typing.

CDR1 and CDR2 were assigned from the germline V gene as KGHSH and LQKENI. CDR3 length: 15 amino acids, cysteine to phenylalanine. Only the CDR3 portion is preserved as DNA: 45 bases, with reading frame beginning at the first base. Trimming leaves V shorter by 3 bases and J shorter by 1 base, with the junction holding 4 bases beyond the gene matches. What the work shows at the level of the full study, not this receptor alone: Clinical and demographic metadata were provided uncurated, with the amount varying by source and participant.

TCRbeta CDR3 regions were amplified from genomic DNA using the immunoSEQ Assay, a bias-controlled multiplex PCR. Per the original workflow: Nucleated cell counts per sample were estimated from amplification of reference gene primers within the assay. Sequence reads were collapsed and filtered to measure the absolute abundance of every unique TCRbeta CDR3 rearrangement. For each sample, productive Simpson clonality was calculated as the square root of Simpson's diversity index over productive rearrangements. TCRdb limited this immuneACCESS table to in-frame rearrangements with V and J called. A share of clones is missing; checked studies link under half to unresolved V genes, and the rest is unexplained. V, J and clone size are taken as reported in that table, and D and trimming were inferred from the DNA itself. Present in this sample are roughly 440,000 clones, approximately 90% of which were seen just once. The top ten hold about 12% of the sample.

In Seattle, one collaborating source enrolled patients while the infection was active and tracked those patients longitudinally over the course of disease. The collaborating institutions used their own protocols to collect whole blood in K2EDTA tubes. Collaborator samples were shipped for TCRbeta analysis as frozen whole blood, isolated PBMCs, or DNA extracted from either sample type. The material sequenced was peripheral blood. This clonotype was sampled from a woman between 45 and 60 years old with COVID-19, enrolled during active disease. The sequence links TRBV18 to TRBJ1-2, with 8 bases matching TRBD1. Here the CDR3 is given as CASSPTDRVNYGYTF. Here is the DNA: TGTGCCAGCTCACCGACGGACAGGGTTAACTATGGCTACACCTTC.